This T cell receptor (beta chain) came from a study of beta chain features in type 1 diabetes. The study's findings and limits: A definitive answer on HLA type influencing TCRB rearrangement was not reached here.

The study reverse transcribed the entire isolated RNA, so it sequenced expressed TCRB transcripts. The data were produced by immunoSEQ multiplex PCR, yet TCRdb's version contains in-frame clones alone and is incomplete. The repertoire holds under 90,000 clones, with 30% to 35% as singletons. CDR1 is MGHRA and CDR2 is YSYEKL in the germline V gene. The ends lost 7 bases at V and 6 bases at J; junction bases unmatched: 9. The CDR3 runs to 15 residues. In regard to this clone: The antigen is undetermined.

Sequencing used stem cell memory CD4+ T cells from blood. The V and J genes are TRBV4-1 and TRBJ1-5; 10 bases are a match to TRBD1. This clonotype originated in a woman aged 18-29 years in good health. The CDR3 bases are TGCGCCAGCAACCGGGGACAGGGGATCGGTCAGCCCCAGCATTTT. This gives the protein CASNRGQGIGQPQHF.